What follows is one T cell receptor beta chain and its context. The antigen is unknown. Assay used: immunoSEQ multiplex PCR; TCRdb lists only in-frame clones, some missing. The sample lists some 58,000 clones; just over 90% were seen once. Germline assignment: CDR1 SQVTM and CDR2 ANQGSEA. V lost 6 bases and J 1 base, leaving 18 bases between the germline ends. The length of the CDR3 is 16 residues. The entry originates in a study of PD-1 blockade in classical Hodgkin lymphoma. Study-level information: Intravenous delivery of nivolumab at 3 mg/kg to patients occurred every 2 weeks.

Stated time point: cycle 4 day 1 (C4D1), after around six weeks of nivolumab. Relapse was seen in all patients after autologous stem cell transplantation, and brentuximab vedotin exposure was variable. Findings and limits, study-wide: CD4+ but not CD8+ TCR diversity rose significantly by C4D1. Individuals initiating nivolumab under 1 year after ASCT were excluded.

This rearrangement joins TRBV29-1 to TRBJ2-2; no reliable D call. The sequence was obtained from a human donor with classical Hodgkin lymphoma. The specimen comprised peripheral blood mononuclear cells (PBMCs), sampled before the fourth cycle of nivolumab. The chain's CDR3 is CSVVLYEGLNTGELFF. The CDR3 DNA reads as TGCAGCGTCGTACTCTACGAAGGATTGAACACCGGGGAGCTGTTTTTT.